This record covers a single TCR beta chain. Its target is unknown. With survey level as its setting, the immunoSEQ assay was v3.0. Sequencing was performed with immunoSEQ multiplex PCR; in TCRdb, only in-frame clones are kept and a portion is missing. The sample consists of some 20,000 clones, under 85% of them appearing once. The data belong to a study of long-term antiretroviral therapy in people with HIV. Whole-study context: Samples collected earliest predate the 2015 immediate-ART recommendation by about a decade. Points from the study as a whole: Documentation of ART adherence, viral resistance or therapy changes was absent. Blood specimens, gathered between the mid-2000s and the late 2010s, were possibly obtained under older ART regimens.

The sequence was obtained from a woman between 35 and 50 years old with HIV. The input for sequencing was unsorted PBMCs, taken 2.3 years after starting antiretroviral therapy.

In nucleotides, the CDR3 is TGTGCCAGCAGCTTGGTTGGAGGGCCTAATGAGCAGTTCTTC. Its translation: CASSLVGGPNEQFF. The rearrangement joins TRBV5-5 to TRBJ2-1, with a weak D call TRBD2 (6 bases). V was shortened by 0 bases and J by 7 bases, with 11 bases between the two germline ends. This CDR3 has 14 residues. CDR1 and CDR2 from the germline V gene are SGHKS and YYEKEE (reference sequence).